The 4 T cell receptor beta chains listed next were all sequenced from one sample in a study of cytomegalovirus exposure and HLA in healthy donors. Use of 60 Vbeta and 13 Jbeta primers characterized the PCR. Method: immunoSEQ multiplex PCR; TCRdb's copy keeps in-frame clones and lacks some. Among some 170,000 clones listed, roughly 76% were seen once. Source material: PBMCs. The receptors were gathered from a woman aged 18-29 years in good health and CMV-seropositive.

This sequence joins TRBV5-4 and TRBJ2-3, with 10 bases lining up with TRBD2. CDR1 is SGHNT, CDR2 YYREEE, per germline (reference sequence). The CDR3 contains 15 residues. V was clipped by 6 bases and J by 5 bases; unmatched bases: 9. CDR3 DNA sequence: TGTGCCAGCAAGCGGGGGGGCCGAGGTATAGATACGCAGTATTTT. This encodes CASKRGGRGIDTQYF.

Note on this clone: The same CDR3 also results from other DNA sequences found in this sample. V usage is TRBV7-9 and J usage is TRBJ1-6; D unclear. V was cut by 1 base and J by 7 bases, with 5 bases left in between. CDR3 length equals 13 residues. Germline lookup yields CDR1 SEHNR and CDR2 FQNEAQ (reference sequence). The CDR3 coding sequence is TGTGCCAGCAGCTTAGGCCAGAATTCACCCCTCCACTTT. It is translated as CASSLGQNSPLHF.

The chain has TRBV7-6 and TRBJ1-1; TRBD1 aligns across 10 bases. Germline V lookup: CDR1 SGHVS, CDR2 FNYEAQ. This CDR3 spans 18 amino acids. The V and J ends lost 4 bases and 4 bases, in that order; junction bases with no gene match: 15. The CDR3 nucleotides read TGTGCCAGCAGCTCAATCTTGACAGGGGGCACGATCGGCACTGAAGCTTTCTTT. This encodes CASSSILTGGTIGTEAFF.

The J gene is TRBJ2-2, the V gene TRBV29-1; D may be TRBD2 (5 bases). CDR1 and CDR2 (germline): SQVTM, ANQGSEA. The CDR3 runs to 13 residues. Trimming took 3 bases from V and 6 from J, leaving 11 bases between them. The CDR3 DNA sequence: TGCAGCGTTGATCCCACGGGGTCCGGGGAGCTGTTTTTT. Residues: CSVDPTGSGELFF.